This T cell receptor (beta chain) emerged from a study of blood T cell repertoires in COVID-19. About the study: COVID-19 samples collected from the United States, Italy and Spain covered acute and convalescent phases. PBMCs, B-cell-depleted T cells, or T cells provided the cDNA or gDNA that made up the material.

Authors' data handling: By means of reference gene primer amplification, nucleated cell counts were estimated. Using immunoSEQ multiplex PCR, the repertoire was profiled, and TCRdb retains in-frame clones only, with some absent. V, J and clone size are taken as reported in that table, and D and trimming were inferred from the DNA itself. This sample carries 50,000 to 60,000 clones, roughly nine tenths of them seen once, and the ten largest clones take more than 7.5%. This clone is a singleton in its sample. Germline V lookup: CDR1 SGHVS, CDR2 FQNEAQ. The CDR3 loop spans 16 amino acids. Trimming took 0 bases from V and 0 from J, leaving 11 bases between them.

The rearrangement joins TRBV7-8 to TRBJ1-2; D remains ambiguous. The material sequenced was peripheral blood. The sequence came from a woman of 80 years or more with acute or convalescent COVID-19. The CDR3 DNA reads TGTGCCAGCAGCTTAGCGCGACTTAACTCTAACTATGGCTACACCTTC. Protein product: CASSLARLNSNYGYTF. The entire variable domain, with the rest obtained from reference TRBV7-8 and TRBJ1-2, is as follows: GAGVSQSPRYKVAKRGQDVALRCDPISGHVSLFWYQQALGQGPEFLTYFQNEAQLDKSGLPSDRFFAERPEGSVSTLKIQRTQQEDSAVYLCASSLARLNSNYGYTFGSGTRLTVV.